This record covers a single TCR beta chain. The source of the sample is a study of OX40 agonist ivuxolimab in advanced cancers. Study-wide background: A partial response was reached by three patients: one with hepatocellular carcinoma and two with cutaneous melanoma.

TCRdb's table, derived via immunoSEQ multiplex PCR, lists solely in-frame clones and lacks some. The sample lists about 48,000 clones, roughly 81% occurring once. Germline trimming cut 1 base from V and 0 bases from J; bases unmatched to any gene: 2. This CDR3 is built from 15 residues. Germline CDR1 is SGHAT and CDR2 is FQDESV (reference sequence). The sample in question was CD4+ or CD8+ T cells sorted from blood, obtained in a trial of the OX40 agonist ivuxolimab. The TCR sequence derives from an adult with an advanced solid tumor such as melanoma, head and neck, liver or kidney cancer. V gene TRBV11-1 combines with J gene TRBJ2-7, with TRBD2 matching 8 bases. As DNA, the CDR3 is TGTGCCAGCAGCTTAGTTACTAGCGGCTCCTACGAGCAGTACTTC. Its translation is CASSLVTSGSYEQYF.